Here is one T cell receptor beta chain with its context. V was trimmed by 1 base and J by 2 bases, leaving 12 bases between them. This CDR3 region has 15 residues. Germline loops: CDR1 SGHDN, CDR2 FVKESK. This sample is drawn from a study of T cell changes during pregnancy in multiple sclerosis. This table comes from immunoSEQ multiplex PCR, and its TCRdb copy is limited to in-frame clones, with some not included. Of some 74,000 clones listed, 92% were seen once; the top ten hold 3% to 4%. The chain recombines TRBV14 with TRBJ2-7; D might be TRBD2 (5 bases). The sequencing used peripheral blood, collected after pregnancy. The origin of this receptor is a female donor in good health, enrolled as a control in a pregnancy study. The CDR3 sequence: CASSQGSGFTYEQYF. CDR3 sequence (DNA): TGTGCCAGCAGCCAAGGGTCGGGGTTCACCTACGAGCAGTACTTC.